This note documents a single T cell receptor (beta chain) sequence. Its binding antigen is unknown. No qualities accompany the bases; no much larger clone lies one base away. These data come from a study of OX40 agonist ivuxolimab in advanced cancers. In terms of the full investigation: Ivuxolimab, which targeted the costimulatory receptor OX40 (CD134), was an agonistic, fully human IgG2 monoclonal antibody. The purpose of peripheral TCRbeta sequencing was to test whether ivuxolimab changed TCR sequence diversity and led to clonal T-cell expansion. Intravenous ivuxolimab was administered to patients every 2 weeks at six dose levels: 0.01, 0.1, 0.3, 1.5, 3 and 10 mg/kg. Of the approximately 50 patients in dose escalation, some 20 had hepatocellular carcinoma, approximately 15 had melanoma, 9 had renal cell carcinoma and 9 had head and neck cancer. Three dose-escalation patients achieved partial responses, one with hepatocellular carcinoma and two with cutaneous melanoma. The paper describes the monotherapy dose-escalation part (N of about 50 patients) of the phase I trial of ivuxolimab. The dose-escalation cohort was roughly 87% male with a mean age of about 60 years, ranging from about 20 to 80. Prior anti-PD-1, anti-PD-L1 or anti-CTLA-4 therapy was permitted, and about two fifths of dose-escalation patients had received checkpoint inhibitors. The paper's findings and limits, for the study overall: After ivuxolimab, CD8+ T cells had more expanded clones than CD4+ T cells on average. In the 0.1-3.0 mg/kg groups, partial responders were among the patients with the lowest normalized peripheral clonal expansion, particularly in CD8+ T cells. The antigen specificity of the peripheral T cells that underwent clonal expansion was not determined. At doses of 0.1 to 3.0 mg/kg, clonal expansion of both CD4+ and CD8+ blood T cells was observed from baseline to week 6. Low levels of normalized T-cell clonal expansion were also seen in some nonresponding patients.

Genomic DNA was isolated from the sorted cells so that the TCRbeta CDR3 region could be sequenced. TCRbeta CDR3 regions were sequenced using the immunoSEQ Assay. In its TCRdb copy, this immuneACCESS table keeps in-frame sequences only and misses some clones. Where compared with another copy, unresolved V genes explain less than half of these, and the others have no known cause. In all, the sample holds 72,000 or so clones, and approximately 86% of those were seen once. Of the sample, approximately 1.3% falls within the top ten clones. V was cut back by 6 bases and J by 2 bases, leaving a gap of 14 bases between them. Sequences MNHEY (CDR1) and SMNVEV (CDR2) are obtained from the germline V gene (reference sequence). The CDR3 spans 14 residues, from the cysteine through the phenylalanine. The only DNA kept is the CDR3, 42 bases in frame from the first base. Patients with a history of autoimmune disease or receiving systemic immunosuppression were excluded from the trial. In every dose cohort, peripheral blood was drawn for TCR sequencing at baseline, cycle 4 day 1, and cycle 7 day 1. The samples were taken from a phase I, first-in-human, multicenter, open-label dose-escalation trial of ivuxolimab. Adults with locally advanced or metastatic melanoma, renal cell, hepatocellular, or head and neck squamous cell carcinoma were enrolled in the trial. Before TCR sequencing, CD4+ T cells and CD8+ T cells were sorted from peripheral blood as separate populations.

This specimen consisted of CD4+ or CD8+ T cells sorted from blood, obtained in a trial of the OX40 agonist ivuxolimab. The sequence was collected from an adult with an advanced solid tumor such as melanoma, head and neck, liver or kidney cancer. This chain is built from TRBV27 and TRBJ2-7, and possibly TRBD1, on 6 matching bases. The CDR3 protein sequence reads: CASSPLGGAYEQYF. The DNA sequence is TGTGCCAGCAGCCCGTTAGGGGGAGCCTACGAGCAGTACTTC.